The clone carrying this T cell receptor (beta chain) was counted a few times. No antigen is known for it. This entry comes from a study of T cell responses to AZD1222 COVID-19 vaccine. Study-wide results and caveats: In a largely white British group with more females than males, clonal diversity was possibly underestimated. As reported, nearly half of all spike-specific TCRs target variant regions that are unmutated.

Profiled with immunoSEQ multiplex PCR; TCRdb holds only in-frame clones, not every one. The data contain 100,000 to 150,000 clones, about nine tenths of them singletons. In germline, CDR1 is SGHAT, CDR2 FQNNGV. The length of the CDR3 is 14 residues. Between the trimmed V and J ends, which lost 3 bases and 4 bases, there was a span of 10 bases. The clonotype comes from an adult in good health. This chain joins TRBV11-2 and TRBJ1-5; D ambiguous. This sample comprised peripheral blood, obtained on day 0 of AZD1222 vaccination. CDR3 nucleotide sequence: TGTGCCAGCAGCTTGGGGTGGGAGAATCAGCCCCAGCATTTT. It translates to CASSLGWENQPQHF.